Described below is a single T cell receptor (beta chain) sequence and its context. Its antigen is not known. This CDR3 has 16 amino acids. The ends lost 5 bases at V and 1 base at J; junction bases unmatched: 7. The data originate from a study of CD8 T cells in ankylosing spondylitis. Overall study results and limits: A CD8+ phenotype characterized the disease-linked clones, which were relatively rare in peripheral blood.

With molecular barcodes, quantitative 5'-RACE was used to make the TCR beta libraries. In TCRdb, the 5' RACE reads were re-called with MiXCR into one record per CDR3 protein. This table holds some 150,000 distinct CDR3 sequences, roughly 44% found once. This chain uses TRBV12-3 or TRBV12-4 with TRBJ2-2; 7 positions match TRBD2. Sequencing used synovial fluid, either unsorted or a sorted T cell fraction (not recorded which). The source of this sequence is a male donor with ankylosing spondylitis. CDR3 in DNA: TGTGCCAGCAGTCCCAGACTAGCTCAGAACACCGGGGAGCTGTTTTTT. Amino acids: CASSPRLAQNTGELFF.